What follows are 26 T cell receptor beta chains derived from one specimen sequenced in a study of control samples from healthy donors and cancer patients. The data were produced by immunoSEQ multiplex PCR, yet TCRdb's version contains in-frame clones alone and is incomplete. The top ten hold around 2.5% of the sample, which has just over 150,000 clones, over 85% seen once. Sequenced: blood. These receptors were obtained from a man aged 45-60 years in good health.

V gene TRBV12-5 combines with J gene TRBJ2-3; D possibly uses TRBD1 or TRBD2 (7 bases each). CDR3 length: 13 amino acids. In germline, CDR1 is LGHNT, CDR2 FRNRAP. The V end was cut by 5 bases, the J end by 11 bases, with 17 bases between. The CDR3 sequence: CASGGTAGGRQYF. The CDR3 DNA is TGTGCTAGTGGTGGGACAGCCGGGGGGAGGCAGTATTTT. The full variable domain, in which reference TRBV12-5 and TRBJ2-3 provide the parts outside the CDR3, is DARVTQTPRHKVTEMGQEVTMRCQPILGHNTVFWYRQTMMQGLELLAYFRNRAPLDDSGMPKDRFSAEMPDATLATLKIQPSEPRDSAVYFCASGGTAGGRQYFGPGTRLTVL.

This rearrangement joins TRBV5-1 to TRBJ2-4; 14 bases are shared with TRBD2. V was pared by 4 bases and J by 2 bases, with 8 bases of the junction left unmatched. Germline V gives CDR1 SGHRS, CDR2 YFSETQ. The CDR3 extends over 18 amino acids. The CDR3 DNA is TGCGCCAGCAGCCAGGGACTAGCGGGAGCAGGTACCAAAAACATTCAGTACTTC. Translating gives CASSQGLAGAGTKNIQYF.

The genes are TRBV5-1 and TRBJ2-3; D perhaps matches TRBD1 (6 bases). Trimming cost V 1 base and J 1 base, with 13 bases left between them. This CDR3 is built from 16 residues. Germline CDR1 SGHRS, CDR2 YFSETQ. CDR3 protein: CASSLSTGKGTDTQYF. The CDR3 nucleotides read TGCGCCAGCAGCTTGAGCACAGGGAAAGGCACAGATACGCAGTATTTT.

The chain has TRBV3-1 (or the pseudogene TRBV3-2) and TRBJ1-2; maybe TRBD1 (6 bases). Trimming pared 2 bases from V and 4 bases from J, leaving 17 bases between. Germline CDR1 reads LGHDT; CDR2 reads YNNKEL (reference sequence). The CDR3 has 16 residues. In nucleotides, the CDR3 is TGTGCCAGCAGCCAATCCCCCGGACAGCAGAGCTATGGCTACACCTTC. Encoded protein: CASSQSPGQQSYGYTF.

On this clone itself: The same CDR3 arises from other DNA sequences in this sample as well. The chain employs TRBV5-1 and TRBJ2-7, with 11 bases aligning to TRBD2. After removal of 4 bases from V and 1 base from J, the junction contained 4 bases not matched to a gene. The CDR3 has 15 amino acids. Germline values: CDR1 SGHRS, CDR2 YFSETQ. The CDR3 nucleotides read TGCGCCAGCAGCGCCGGGACTAGCGGATCCTACGAGCAGTACTTC. It yields the protein CASSAGTSGSYEQYF.

V and J are TRBV7-9 and TRBJ2-1; D gene unclear. The length of the CDR3 is 12 residues. CDR1 is SEHNR and CDR2 is FQNEAQ in the germline V gene (reference sequence). With 1 base removed from V and 3 bases from J, the gap between germline ends came to 1 base. CDR3 loop: CASSLDYNEQFF. For the CDR3, the DNA is TGTGCCAGCAGCTTAGACTACAATGAGCAGTTCTTC. Drawing the rest from reference TRBV7-9 and TRBJ2-1, the complete variable domain is DTGVSQNPRHKITKRGQNVTFRCDPISEHNRLYWYRQTLGQGPEFLTYFQNEAQLEKSRLLSDRFSAERPKGSFSTLEIQRTEQGDSAMYLCASSLDYNEQFFGPGTRLTVL.

In nucleotides, the CDR3 is TGTGCCATTGGACTAGCGGGGCAGGAAGAGCAGTTCTTC. This gives the protein CAIGLAGQEEQFF. The chain employs TRBV24-1 and TRBJ2-1; 12 positions agree with TRBD2. V lost 11 bases, J lost 10 bases, and 8 bases stayed unmatched. CDR1 is KGHDR and CDR2 is SFDVKD in the germline V gene. The CDR3 runs to 13 residues.

This clone was seen only once. This sequence joins TRBV5-1 and TRBJ2-5; 11 nucleotides align to TRBD2. The CDR3 is made up of 15 amino acids. Germline V lookup: CDR1 SGHRS, CDR2 YFSETQ. The junction had 3 bases not matched to a gene; V was cut back by 4 bases and J by 1 base. The CDR3 DNA follows: TGCGCCAGCAGCGCGGGACTAGCGGTCCAAGAGACCCAGTACTTC. Translating it yields CASSAGLAVQETQYF.

Concerning this clone: Other DNA sequences in this specimen translate into the identical CDR3. The V and J genes are TRBV5-1 and TRBJ1-5, with D perhaps TRBD1 (5 bases). Germline V lookup: CDR1 SGHRS, CDR2 YFSETQ. The CDR3 contains 15 residues. The germline V and J ends were trimmed by 0 bases and 0 bases, with 7 bases remaining between them. The CDR3 is CASSLEGISNQPQHF. In DNA, the CDR3 is TGCGCCAGCAGCTTGGAGGGGATTAGCAATCAGCCCCAGCATTTT. Based on the CDR3 plus reference TRBV5-1 and TRBJ1-5, the full variable domain is KAGVTQTPRYLIKTRGQQVTLSCSPISGHRSVSWYQQTPGQGLQFLFEYFSETQRNKGNFPGRFSGRQFSNSRSEMNVSTLELGDSALYLCASSLEGISNQPQHFGDGTRLSIL.

The V and J genes are TRBV27 and TRBJ2-7; 12 bases map to TRBD1. CDR1 and CDR2 (germline): MNHEY, SMNVEV (reference sequence). V shed 5 bases, J shed 3 bases, and the junction held 8 bases outside the gene matches. The CDR3 covers 16 residues. CDR3 sequence (DNA): TGTGCCAGCAGTCCGCGGGACAGGGGGCGCGTCTACGAGCAGTACTTC. Protein: CASSPRDRGRVYEQYF.

The chain links TRBV3-1 (or the pseudogene TRBV3-2) to TRBJ2-2; 8 bases align to TRBD2. The CDR3 consists of 16 residues. The germline CDR1 and CDR2 sequences are LGHDT and YNNKEL (reference sequence). Trimming at V came to 1 base and at J to 7 bases, leaving 8 bases not matched to a gene. CDR3 in amino acids: CASSQVEREFGGELFF. CDR3 DNA sequence: TGTGCCAGCAGCCAAGTGGAGCGGGAGTTTGGCGGGGAGCTGTTTTTT.

The J gene is TRBJ2-7, the V gene TRBV2, with D perhaps matching TRBD2 (6 bases). The CDR3 is 13 amino acids. Trimming took 8 bases from V and 3 from J, leaving 14 bases between them. The germline CDR1 and CDR2 sequences are SNHLY and FYNNEI. The CDR3 protein is CASRETRIYEQYF. DNA for the CDR3: TGTGCCAGCCGAGAGACTAGGATCTACGAGCAGTACTTC.

This chain joins TRBV12-3 or TRBV12-4 and TRBJ1-5; no definite D call. This CDR3 is built from 13 residues. V shed 2 bases and J shed 4 bases, with 6 bases lying between them. CDR3 sequence: CASSLSENQPQHF. In nucleotides, the CDR3 is TGTGCCAGCAGTTTATCAGAGAATCAGCCCCAGCATTTT.

The chain uses TRBV27 and TRBJ2-3; 13 bases are a match to TRBD2. Germline V lookup: CDR1 MNHEY, CDR2 SMNVEV (reference sequence). Trimming removed 6 bases from V and 4 bases from J; junction bases left unmatched: 7. This CDR3 is built from 16 residues. CDR3 region: CASSRTSGRGADTQYF. DNA for the CDR3: TGTGCCAGCAGCCGTACTAGCGGGAGGGGGGCAGATACGCAGTATTTT.

The chain links TRBV28 to TRBJ1-5, with D maybe TRBD1 (5 bases). In germline, CDR1 is MDHEN, CDR2 SYDVKM. The length of the CDR3 is 13 residues. The V gene lost 7 bases and the J gene lost 6 bases, with 13 bases spanning the gap. The CDR3 sequence is CASTTGGVQPQHF. The CDR3 bases are TGTGCCAGCACCACGGGGGGGGTTCAGCCCCAGCATTTT.

The chain carries TRBV24-1 and TRBJ1-2; D possibly corresponds to TRBD1 (6 bases). The germline CDR1 and CDR2 sequences are KGHDR and SFDVKD. This CDR3 contains 14 residues. V lost 4 bases and J 6 bases, leaving 14 bases between the germline ends. The CDR3 reads CATSDSGQSNGYTF. The CDR3 bases are TGTGCCACCAGTGACTCCGGACAGTCCAATGGCTACACCTTC.

The V gene is TRBV7-3, the J gene TRBJ2-1; 8 bases match TRBD1. The CDR3 extends over 15 amino acids. V shed 3 bases and J 3 bases; nucleotides not matched to a gene: 4. CDR1 SGHTA and CDR2 FQGTGA come from the germline V gene. DNA of the CDR3: TGTGCCAGCAGCTTTGACAGGGGTAGCTACAATGAGCAGTTCTTC. This codes for CASSFDRGSYNEQFF. The complete variable domain, with remaining parts taken from reference TRBV7-3 and TRBJ2-1, reads GAGVSQTPSNKVTEKGKYVELRCDPISGHTALYWYRQSLGQGPEFLIYFQGTGAADDSGLPNDRFFAVRPEGSVSTLKIQRTERGDSAVYLCASSFDRGSYNEQFFGPGTRLTVL.

The V gene is TRBV5-4, the J gene TRBJ2-1; 12 bases match TRBD2. V gave up 4 bases and J gave up 0 bases; unmatched junction bases: 8. Germline V CDR1 and CDR2: SGHNT, YYREEE (reference sequence). CDR3 length: 18 amino acids. Written as DNA, the CDR3 is TGTGCCAGCAGCGCACGGACTAGCGGGATTAGCTCCTACAATGAGCAGTTCTTC. Translation: CASSARTSGISSYNEQFF.

The gene calls are TRBV16 and TRBJ1-5; D uncertain. The germline V gene encodes CDR1 KGHSY and CDR2 FQNENV. The CDR3 totals 13 residues. Trimming shortened V by 1 base and J by 5 bases, and 6 bases separated the two germline ends. The DNA of the CDR3 is TGTGCCAGCAGCCAATGGGTTGATCAGCCCCAGCATTTT. Its translation is CASSQWVDQPQHF.

This rearrangement joins TRBV28 to TRBJ1-1; D is undetermined. From germline, CDR1 is MDHEN and CDR2 SYDVKM. This CDR3 is built from 15 residues. Trimming cost V 3 bases and J 2 bases, with 13 bases left between them. For the CDR3, the DNA is TGTGCCAGCAGTTTCGATGGGTCCCAAAACACTGAAGCTTTCTTT. Translating it yields CASSFDGSQNTEAFF.

This rearrangement joins TRBV27 to TRBJ1-1; D uncertain. Germline loops: CDR1 MNHEY, CDR2 SMNVEV (reference sequence). This CDR3 spans 15 amino acids. Trimming took off 4 bases at V and 7 bases at J, with 19 bases between the two ends. The CDR3 nucleotides are TGTGCCAGCAGTTCGGGCAATTTGGACCACGGTGAAGCTTTCTTT. This encodes CASSSGNLDHGEAFF.

This clone was counted a single time. The rearrangement uses TRBV24-1 and TRBJ2-5, with D perhaps given as TRBD1 or TRBD2 (5 bases each). V was pared by 4 bases and J by 4 bases, with 9 bases between. This CDR3 is 13 amino acids long. Germline V gene data show CDR1 as KGHDR and CDR2 as SFDVKD. The CDR3 nucleotides read TGTGCCACCAGTGACCCCGGGACAGAGACCCAGTACTTC. This translates into CATSDPGTETQYF.

The J gene is TRBJ1-3, the V gene TRBV18; D may be TRBD1 (6 bases). The V and J ends lost 5 bases and 0 bases respectively, with 17 bases between them. CDR3 length: 17 amino acids. Germline assignment: CDR1 KGHSH and CDR2 LQKENI. The CDR3 region has the DNA TGTGCCAGCTCAGAAGCGACAGGCGCGACCTCTGGAAACACCATATATTTT. Amino acid sequence: CASSEATGATSGNTIYF.

The chain employs TRBV6-6 and TRBJ2-1, with 10 bases identical to TRBD2. The germline V gene encodes CDR1 MNHNY and CDR2 SVGAGI (reference sequence). Trimming cost V 3 bases and J 9 bases; bases outside gene matches: 8. The CDR3 length is 15 residues. In nucleotides, the CDR3 is TGTGCCAGCAGTTATAGGCTAGCGGGAGAGGGTGAGCAGTTCTTC. The encoded protein is CASSYRLAGEGEQFF.

The chain is built from TRBV6-5 and TRBJ1-5; 7 nucleotides line up with TRBD1. Trimming at V came to 5 bases and at J to 2 bases, leaving 6 bases not matched to a gene. Germline V gives CDR1 MNHEY, CDR2 SVGAGI. The CDR3 runs to 15 residues. Written as DNA, the CDR3 is TGTGCCAGCAGTACCGACAGGGTAGGCAATCAGCCCCAGCATTTT. It specifies CASSTDRVGNQPQHF.

The genes are TRBV6-5 and TRBJ1-5; TRBD1 is a possible D gene (6 bases). CDR1 and CDR2 (germline): MNHEY, SVGAGI. The CDR3 has 14 amino acids. Trimming stripped 6 bases from V and 1 base from J, with 10 bases between. Here the CDR3 DNA reads TGTGCCAGCAGGGCCGGACAGAGCAATCAGCCCCAGCATTTT. It codes for CASRAGQSNQPQHF.